The source of this T cell receptor beta chain is a study of blood T cell repertoires in COVID-19. Whole-study context: Whether acute or convalescent, the COVID-19 samples came from the United States, Italy and Spain.

This CDR3 has 16 amino acids. With 2 bases removed from V and 0 bases from J, the gap between germline ends came to 11 bases. The germline V gene encodes CDR1 GTSNPN and CDR2 SVGIG (reference sequence). Source study methods: It was from reference gene primer amplification that nucleated cell counts were estimated. Profiling relied on immunoSEQ multiplex PCR, and the TCRdb table lists in-frame clones only, not all of them. From that table come the V and J calls and clone size; the DNA was used to work out D and trimming. Of 150,000 to 200,000 clones listed, 87% are singletons. Sample: PBMCs or T cells enriched from blood (not recorded which). V and J are TRBV30 and TRBJ1-6; D unclear. This receptor was taken from a woman in her twenties or thirties who had recovered from COVID-19. CDR3 sequence (DNA): TGTGCCTGGAGTCCGAGTGCTAGCTCCTATAATTCACCCCTCCACTTT. Translation: CAWSPSASSYNSPLHF. The full variable domain, its missing parts supplied by reference TRBV30 and TRBJ1-6, is SQTIHQWPATLVQPVGSPLSLECTVEGTSNPNLYWYRQAAGRGLQLLFYSVGIGQISSEVPQNLSASRPQDRQFILSSKKLLLSDSGFYLCAWSPSASSYNSPLHFGNGTRLTVT.